This T cell receptor (beta chain) stems from a study of T-cell memory formation after mild COVID-19. On the study more broadly: The study found TCR clusters largely donor specific. Study-level findings and limits: Clones shrinking from day 15 to 85 showed even CD4/CD8 mixes; later expanders tilted CD4+.

Losses at the gene ends were 0 bases for V and 0 bases for J; bases not matched to a gene: 13. Germline V gives CDR1 SGHRS, CDR2 YFSETQ. The length of the CDR3 is 19 residues. TCR alpha and TCR beta cDNA libraries carrying sample barcodes and UMIs were produced by 5'RACE using constant-segment primers. TCRdb analysed the 5' RACE reads with MiXCR anew, one entry per CDR3 protein. The sample lists around 220,000 distinct CDR3 sequences, 15% to 20% seen once, with around 3.8% in the top ten. In the case of this clonotype: Its antigen is as yet unknown.

The V call is TRBV5-1, the J call TRBJ2-5, with TRBD2 matching over 8 bases. Sequenced sample: PBMCs or a T cell subset sorted from them (not recorded which). The receptor's source is a man in his late teens or twenties who had mild COVID-19 (a few samples of this study predate the infection). Cell type and time point are not known. The CDR3 protein is CASSLGRGGPDVYQETQYF. DNA for the CDR3: TGCGCCAGCAGCTTGGGACGGGGGGGCCCCGATGTGTACCAAGAGACCCAGTACTTC.